This T cell receptor (beta chain) emerged from a study of blood T cell repertoires in COVID-19. Study context: Samples representing acute and convalescent COVID-19 were sourced from the United States, Italy and Spain. PBMCs, B-cell-depleted T cells, or T cells provided the cDNA or gDNA that made up the material.

Study processing details: Estimation of nucleated cell counts relied on the amplification of reference gene primers. Sequencing used immunoSEQ multiplex PCR; TCRdb keeps in-frame clones, though not all of them. From that table come the V and J calls and clone size; the DNA was used to work out D and trimming. The table includes some 290,000 clones, about 85% detected once. The length of the CDR3 is 15 residues. The germline V gene encodes CDR1 SGDLS and CDR2 YYNGEE. Trimming removed 4 bases from V and 2 bases from J; junction bases left unmatched: 7. The count of this clone is one. The rearrangement joins TRBV9 to TRBJ2-3; 7 bases fit TRBD2. The sample comprised peripheral blood. This TCR was recovered from a man younger than 30 with active or convalescent COVID-19. The DNA for the CDR3 is TGTGCCAGCAGCCCCCCCGGGACTAACACAGATACGCAGTATTTT. Amino acid sequence: CASSPPGTNTDTQYF.